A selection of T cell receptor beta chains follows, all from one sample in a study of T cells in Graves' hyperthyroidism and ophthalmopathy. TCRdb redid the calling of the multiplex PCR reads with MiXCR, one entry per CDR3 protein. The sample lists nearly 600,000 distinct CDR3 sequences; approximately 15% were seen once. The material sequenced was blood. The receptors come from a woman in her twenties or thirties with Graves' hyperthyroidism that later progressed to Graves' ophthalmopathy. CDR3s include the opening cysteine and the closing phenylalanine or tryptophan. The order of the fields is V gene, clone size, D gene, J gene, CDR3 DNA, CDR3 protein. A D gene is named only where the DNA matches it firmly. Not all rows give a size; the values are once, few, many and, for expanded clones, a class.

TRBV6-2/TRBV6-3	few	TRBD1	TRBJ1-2	TGTGCCAGCAGCCTAACCAGGGGGACTCGCTATGGCTACACCTTC	CASSLTRGTRYGYTF
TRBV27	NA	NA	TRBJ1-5	TGTGCCAGCAGTAAACCCCTGGGGCCCCAGCATTTT	CASSKPLGPQHF
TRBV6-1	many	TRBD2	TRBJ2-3	TGTGCCAGCAGTGAAACGCCGGGAGGGCGGGGAGATACGCAGTATTTT	CASSETPGGRGDTQYF
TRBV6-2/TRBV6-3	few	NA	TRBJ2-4	TGTGCCAGCAGTTACTCGAGTGACTCCAAAAACATTCAGTACTTC	CASSYSSDSKNIQYF
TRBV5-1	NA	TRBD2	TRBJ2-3	TGCGCCAGCAGCGCCGGGACTAGCGACGACACAGATACGCAGTATTTT	CASSAGTSDDTDTQYF
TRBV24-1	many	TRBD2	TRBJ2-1	TGTGCCACCAGTGATCCCTATAGCGGGAGGGCCGTCAATGAGCAGTTCTTC	CATSDPYSGRAVNEQFF
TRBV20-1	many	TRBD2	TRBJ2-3	TGCAGTGCTAGAGGCAACTACAGGGTCATCCTAGCGGGAGTAACAGATACGCAGTATTTT	CSARGNYRVILAGVTDTQYF
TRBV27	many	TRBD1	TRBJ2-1	TGTGCCAGCAGTGTAGGGACAGTCAATGAGCAGTTCTTC	CASSVGTVNEQFF
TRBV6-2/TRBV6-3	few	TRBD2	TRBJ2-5	TGTGCCAGCAGTACGCGGACTAGCGGGAGTGAGACCCAGTACTTC	CASSTRTSGSETQYF
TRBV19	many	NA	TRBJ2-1	TGTGCCAGTAGTCTGAGCGGTAGGATCAATGAGCAGTTCTTC	CASSLSGRINEQFF
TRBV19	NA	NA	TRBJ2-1	TGTGCCAGTAGTATTCTGGGGGCGATAACTTTAAATGAGCAGTTCTTC	CASSILGAITLNEQFF
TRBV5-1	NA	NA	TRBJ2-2	TGCGCCAGCAGCGGGCCCTTGGACCCGAACACCGGGGAGCTGTTTTTT	CASSGPLDPNTGELFF
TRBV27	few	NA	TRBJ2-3	TGTGCCAGCAGTTTTTTTGCCGGTTCAGATACGCAGTATTTT	CASSFFAGSDTQYF
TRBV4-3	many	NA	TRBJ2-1	TGCGCCAGCAGCCAAGGGGTGGCTAGCAATGAGCAGTTCTTC	CASSQGVASNEQFF
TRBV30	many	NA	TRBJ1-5	TGTGCCTGGAGTGCGCTGAGGGGGGCCAATCAGCCCCAGCATTTT	CAWSALRGANQPQHF
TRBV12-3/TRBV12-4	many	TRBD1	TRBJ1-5	TGTGCCAGCAGTACTAGGACAGGTCCGAATCAGCCCCAGCATTTT	CASSTRTGPNQPQHF
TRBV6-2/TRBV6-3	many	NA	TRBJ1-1	TGTGCCAGCAATAGTCCGGGTGGAGGACCTGAAGCTTTCTTT	CASNSPGGGPEAFF
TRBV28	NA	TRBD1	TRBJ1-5	TGTGCCAGCACAAGCTTGCAGGGGGCCAACTATCAGCCCCAGCATTTT	CASTSLQGANYQPQHF
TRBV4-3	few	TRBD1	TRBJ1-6	TGCGCCAGCAGCCATCTCGGGACAGCCAATTCACCCCTCCACTTT	CASSHLGTANSPLHF
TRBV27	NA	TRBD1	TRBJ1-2	TGTGCCAGCAGTTTATCGGGTAGAGGGTCAGGGGGACTCTATGGCTACACCTTC	CASSLSGRGSGGLYGYTF
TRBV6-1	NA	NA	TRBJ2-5	TGTACCAGCAGTGAGACCGGAGAGACCCAGTACTTC	CTSSETGETQYF
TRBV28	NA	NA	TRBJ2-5	TGTGCCAGCCGCTCGTCCCGGGCCGAGACCCAGTACTTC	CASRSSRAETQYF
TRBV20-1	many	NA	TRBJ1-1	TGCAGTGCTAGCGGACCGGCCCTCATACAGAACACTGAAGCTTTCTTT	CSASGPALIQNTEAFF
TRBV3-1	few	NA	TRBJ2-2	TGTGCCAGCAGCCAAGCAGGTAGCGGTCGGATCGGGGAGCTGTTTTTT	CASSQAGSGRIGELFF
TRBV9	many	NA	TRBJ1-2	TGTGCCAGCAGCGTACTCGGCCTCTCCGGCTACACCTTC	CASSVLGLSGYTF
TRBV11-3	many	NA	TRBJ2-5	TGTGCCAGCAGCTTAGACGGTGGACCCGAGACCCAGTACTTC	CASSLDGGPETQYF
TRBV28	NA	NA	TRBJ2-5	TGTGCCAGCAGTTCCAGGGACGATTACCAAGAGACCCAGTACTTC	CASSSRDDYQETQYF
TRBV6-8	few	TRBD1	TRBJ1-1	TGTGCCAGCATGGCTGACAGGGAGACGAACACTGAAGCTTTCTTT	CASMADRETNTEAFF
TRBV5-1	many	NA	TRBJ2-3	TGTGCCAGCAGTTTAGCGGGCACAGATACGCAGTATTTT	CASSLAGTDTQYF
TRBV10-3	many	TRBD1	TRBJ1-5	TGTGCCATCAGTGAAGGTCAGGGGGCTCTTCAGCCCCAGCATTTT	CAISEGQGALQPQHF
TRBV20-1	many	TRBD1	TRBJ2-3	TGCAGTGCTAACCGGGGACAGGCCACAGATACGCAGTATTTT	CSANRGQATDTQYF
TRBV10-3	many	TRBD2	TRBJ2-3	TGTGCCATCAGTGAGTGGGAGGGTCCCACAGATACGCAGTATTTT	CAISEWEGPTDTQYF
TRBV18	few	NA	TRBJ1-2	TGTGCCAGCTCACCGGGCTCCACGACAGGCTACACCTTC	CASSPGSTTGYTF
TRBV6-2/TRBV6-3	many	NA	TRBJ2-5	TGTGCCAGCAGATCTAGCTCCCAAGAGACCCAGTACTTC	CASRSSSQETQYF
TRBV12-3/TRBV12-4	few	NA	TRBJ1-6	TGTGCCAGCAGTTTACTATATGGGGGAAATAATTCACCCCTCCACTTT	CASSLLYGGNNSPLHF
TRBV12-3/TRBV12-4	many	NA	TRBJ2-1	TGTGCCAGCAGTTTCCTGAATGAGCAGTTCTTC	CASSFLNEQFF
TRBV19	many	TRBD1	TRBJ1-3	TGTGCCGCGACTAGGGACAGCTCATTCTCTGGAAACACCATATATTTT	CAATRDSSFSGNTIYF
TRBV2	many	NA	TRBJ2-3	TGTGCCAGCATGCAGGGGAGGACAGATACGCAGTATTTT	CASMQGRTDTQYF
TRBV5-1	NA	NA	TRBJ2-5	TGCGCCAGCAGCCAGACCGGGGATACAACGTACTTC	CASSQTGDTTYF
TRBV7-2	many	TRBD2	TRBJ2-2	TGTGCCAGCAGCCTAGTAGCGGGAGGGGGCACCGGGGAGCTGTTTTTT	CASSLVAGGGTGELFF
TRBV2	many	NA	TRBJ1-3	TGTGCCAGCAGTGAAGGAGGGGGAAACACCATATATTTT	CASSEGGGNTIYF
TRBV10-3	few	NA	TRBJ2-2	TGTGCCATCAGGAAAGGGACTGAGAACACCGGGGAGCTGTTTTTT	CAIRKGTENTGELFF
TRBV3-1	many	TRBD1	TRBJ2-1	TGTGCCAGCAGCCAACAGGGGGTAATCTACAATGAGCAGTTCTTC	CASSQQGVIYNEQFF
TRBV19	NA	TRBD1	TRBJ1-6	TGTGCCAGTAGACTTAAGACAGGGGTAAATTCACCCCTCCACTTT	CASRLKTGVNSPLHF
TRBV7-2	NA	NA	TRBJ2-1	TGTGCCAGCAGCTTAGTACAGGGGCTAGCGGGCAATGAGCAGTTCTTC	CASSLVQGLAGNEQFF
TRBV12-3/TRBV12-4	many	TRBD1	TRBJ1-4	TGTGCCAGCAGCCGTTCGACAGGGGGCTGGGAAAAACTGTTTTTT	CASSRSTGGWEKLFF
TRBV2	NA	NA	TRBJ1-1	TGTGCCAGCAAAATTACAGGGTCCCCTGTGAACACTGAAGCTTTCTTT	CASKITGSPVNTEAFF
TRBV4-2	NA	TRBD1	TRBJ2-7	TGTGCCAGCAGCCACCCCACAGGGGGCCTACCTTCCTACGAGCAGTACTTC	CASSHPTGGLPSYEQYF
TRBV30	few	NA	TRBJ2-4	TGTGCCTGGAGTGGGCGGCTAGCGTCAAACATTCAGTACTTC	CAWSGRLASNIQYF
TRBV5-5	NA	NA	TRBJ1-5	TGTGCCAGCAGCTTGGAGGCGAATCAGCCCCAGCAATTT	CASSLEANQPQQF
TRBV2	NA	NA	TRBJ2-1	TGTGCCAGGAGTGAAGGACAGCCCTCCTACGAGCAGTTCTTC	CARSEGQPSYEQFF
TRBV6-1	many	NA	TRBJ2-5	TGTGCCAGCAGTTTAGCCACTGAGACCCAGTACTTC	CASSLATETQYF
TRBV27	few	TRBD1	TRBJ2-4	TGTGCCAGCCGGGTACAGGGGGTCTGGATTCAGTACTTC	CASRVQGVWIQYF
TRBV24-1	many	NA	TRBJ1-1	TGTGCCACCAGTGATTTGCAAGGGACAGAAGCTTTCTTT	CATSDLQGTEAFF
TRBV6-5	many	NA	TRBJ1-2	TGTGCCAGCAGTTATAGGGCGTCCTACCGCAGGGATGGCTACACCTTC	CASSYRASYRRDGYTF
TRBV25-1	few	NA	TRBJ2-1	TGTGCCAGCAGTCCAGCGGGCCCCTCCTACAATGAGCAGTTCTTC	CASSPAGPSYNEQFF
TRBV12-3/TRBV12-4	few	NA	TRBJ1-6	TGTGCCAGCAGTTTTCCGGGGGTACCCCTCCACTTT	CASSFPGVPLHF